These 9 T cell receptor beta chains were all obtained from the same sample, sequenced in a study of spatial heterogeneity in lung cancer. TCRdb reanalysed the 5' RACE reads using MiXCR and keeps one entry per CDR3 protein. Here the sample spans 39,000 or so distinct CDR3 sequences, 7.5% to 8% being singletons. Time point defined: sample taken at primary tumor resection. Source: PBMCs, taken at surgery. Every receptor here comes from a male donor with early-stage non-small cell lung cancer.

This clonotype was found many times. This chain's CDR3 is CASSILGTSFNYGYTF. CDR3 coding DNA: TGTGCCAGCAGTATTCTTGGGACCTCCTTTAACTATGGCTACACCTTC. The V call is TRBV2, the J call TRBJ1-2; possibly TRBD1 for D (5 bases). The CDR3 has 16 amino acids. V lost 5 bases, J lost 1 base, and 17 bases lay in between. Per germline, CDR1 SNHLY and CDR2 FYNNEI.

This clonotype was seen at least ten times. V usage is TRBV9 and J usage is TRBJ2-3, with D tentatively TRBD2 (5 bases). From germline, CDR1 is SGDLS and CDR2 YYNGEE. This CDR3 spans 16 amino acids. V was pared by 0 bases and J by 4 bases, with 15 bases between. The CDR3 DNA reads TGTGCCAGCAGCGTAGCAGGAGGAATTTCCTCAGATACGCAGTATTTT. As protein: CASSVAGGISSDTQYF.

The table lists this clonotype with many counts. The V gene is TRBV4-1, the J gene TRBJ2-5; D gene uncertain. CDR1 MGHRA and CDR2 YSYEKL come from the germline V gene. Trimming shortened V by 0 bases and J by 4 bases, and 6 bases separated the two germline ends. The CDR3 has 13 amino acids. The CDR3 DNA reads as TGCGCCAGCAGCCAAGATCCCGGAGAGACCCAGTACTTC. Its protein is CASSQDPGETQYF.

V and J are TRBV4-3 and TRBJ2-1; 16 positions agree with TRBD2. Trimming removed 4 bases from V and 6 bases from J; junction bases left unmatched: 6. This CDR3 comprises 17 residues. Germline CDR1 and CDR2: LGHNA and YSLEER. The CDR3 is CASSPGLAGGPSNEQFF. CDR3 bases: TGCGCCAGCAGCCCGGGACTAGCGGGAGGGCCCTCCAATGAGCAGTTCTTC.

The chain links TRBV20-1 to TRBJ2-1, with 8 bases identical to TRBD2. CDR1 and CDR2 from the germline V gene are DFQATT and SNEGSKA (reference sequence). The CDR3 is 14 amino acids. Unmatched junction bases numbered 3, after V lost 5 bases and J lost 0 bases. CDR3 sequence: CSAGRGGSYNEQFF. CDR3 in DNA: TGCAGTGCTGGCCGGGGGGGCTCCTACAATGAGCAGTTCTTC.

This chain links TRBV7-9 with TRBJ1-3; no firm D call. Germline lookup yields CDR1 SEHNR and CDR2 FQNEAQ (reference sequence). Deletions cut 8 bases from V and 4 bases from J, with 12 bases between. The CDR3 runs 13 residues. The CDR3 protein is CASFQGAGNTIYF. The CDR3 DNA reads TGTGCCAGCTTTCAAGGAGCAGGAAACACCATATATTTT.

CDR3 amino acids: CASSLDVRPSGRGLTDTQYF. The CDR3 DNA follows: TGTGCCAGCAGCTTAGACGTTCGGCCGAGCGGGAGGGGCCTCACAGATACGCAGTATTTT. V and J are TRBV11-3 and TRBJ2-3; 10 nucleotides match TRBD2. The J segment lost 2 bases and the V segment lost 0 bases, leaving 14 bases of the junction unmatched. The CDR3 totals 20 residues. Germline CDR1 and CDR2: SGHNT and YENEEA.

Concerning this clonotype itself: The junction and the germline gene differ at one end; a read error may be behind it. The chain employs TRBV12-3 or TRBV12-4 and TRBJ1-2, with TRBD1 matching over 7 bases. The CDR3 is made up of 13 amino acids. The CDR3 reads CVSSRDSLYGYTF. CDR3 DNA: TGTGTCAGCAGTAGGGACAGTCTCTATGGCTACACCTTC.

This clonotype was picked up many times. V usage is TRBV6-1 and J usage is TRBJ1-1, with 9 bases lining up with TRBD1. With V trimmed by 6 bases and J by 2 bases, 13 bases remained unmatched. CDR1 and CDR2 (germline): MNHNS, SASEGT. There are 17 residues in the CDR3. The CDR3, as DNA: TGTGCCAGCAGGTTGGACAGGGGTGTACGGGGAAACACTGAAGCTTTCTTT. Its protein product is CASRLDRGVRGNTEAFF.